This TCR beta chain originates from a study of T cell repertoires in cytomegalovirus infection. This clonotype was detected many times. TCRdb reanalysed the reads using MiXCR and keeps one entry per CDR3 protein. The sample shows tens of thousands of distinct CDR3 sequences, around 3.8% of them seen only once. The V gene lost 5 bases and the J gene lost 5 bases, with 18 bases spanning the gap. The CDR3 is 15 residues long. Germline CDR1 SEHNR, CDR2 FQNEAQ (reference sequence). The rearrangement links TRBV7-9 to TRBJ2-5; either TRBD1 or TRBD2 may supply D (6 bases each). Source material: PBMCs. This sequence originates from a human donor in good health (CMV status not recorded). Some clones in this sample may be carry-over from other donors' samples. The CDR3 DNA reads as TGTGCCAGCAGCCCCCTCCTGGGGGCGGGGGAGACCCAGTACTTC. The encoded protein is CASSPLLGAGETQYF. Filled out from reference TRBV7-9 and TRBJ2-5, the complete variable domain reads DTGVSQNPRHKITKRGQNVTFRCDPISEHNRLYWYRQTLGQGPEFLTYFQNEAQLEKSRLLSDRFSAERPKGSFSTLEIQRTEQGDSAMYLCASSPLLGAGETQYFGPGTRLLVL.